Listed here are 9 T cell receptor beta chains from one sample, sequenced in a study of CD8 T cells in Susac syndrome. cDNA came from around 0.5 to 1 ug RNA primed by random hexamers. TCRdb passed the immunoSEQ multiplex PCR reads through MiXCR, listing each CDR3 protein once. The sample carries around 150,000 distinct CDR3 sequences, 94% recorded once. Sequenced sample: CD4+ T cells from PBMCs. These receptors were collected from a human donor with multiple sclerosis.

Written as DNA, the CDR3 is TGTGCCAGCATCGAGGGGGAGTGGGGCACAGATACGCAGTATTTT. Its translation is CASIEGEWGTDTQYF. The chain uses TRBV28 and TRBJ2-3, with D perhaps TRBD1 (6 bases). The CDR3 runs 15 residues. Germline values: CDR1 MDHEN, CDR2 SYDVKM. V was shortened by 7 bases and J by 1 base, with 15 bases between the two germline ends.

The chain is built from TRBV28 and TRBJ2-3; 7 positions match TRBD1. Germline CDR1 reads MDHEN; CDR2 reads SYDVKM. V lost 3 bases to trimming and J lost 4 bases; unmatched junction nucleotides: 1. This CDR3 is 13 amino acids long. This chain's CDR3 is CASSFGTADTQYF. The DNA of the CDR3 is TGTGCCAGCAGTTTCGGGACAGCAGATACGCAGTATTTT.

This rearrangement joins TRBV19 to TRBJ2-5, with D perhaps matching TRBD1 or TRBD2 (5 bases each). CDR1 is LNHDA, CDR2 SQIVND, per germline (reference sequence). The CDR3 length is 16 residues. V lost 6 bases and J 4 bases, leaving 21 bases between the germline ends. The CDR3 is CASSPGRTGKGETQYF. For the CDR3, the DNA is TGTGCCAGTAGCCCGGGACGGACGGGAAAGGGAGAGACCCAGTACTTC.

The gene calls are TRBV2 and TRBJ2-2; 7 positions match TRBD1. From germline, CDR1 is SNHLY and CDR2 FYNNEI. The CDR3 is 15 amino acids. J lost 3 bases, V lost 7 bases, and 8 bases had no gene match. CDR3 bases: TGTGCCAGCAAGGGACAGTCGGCCTACACCGGGGAGCTGTTTTTT. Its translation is CASKGQSAYTGELFF. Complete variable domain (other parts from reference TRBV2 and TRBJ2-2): EPEVTQTPSHQVTQMGQEVILRCVPISNHLYFYWYRQILGQKVEFLVSFYNNEISEKSEIFDDQFSVERPDGSNFTLKIRSTKLEDSAMYFCASKGQSAYTGELFFGEGSRLTVL.

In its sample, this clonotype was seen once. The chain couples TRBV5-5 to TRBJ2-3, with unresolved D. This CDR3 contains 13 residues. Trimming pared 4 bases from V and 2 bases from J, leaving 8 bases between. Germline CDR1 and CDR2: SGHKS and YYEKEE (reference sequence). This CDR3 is CASSRAATDTQYF. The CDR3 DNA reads TGTGCCAGCAGCCGCGCGGCCACAGATACGCAGTATTTT. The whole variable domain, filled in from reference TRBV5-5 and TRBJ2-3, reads DAGVTQSPTHLIKTRGQQVTLRCSPISGHKSVSWYQQVLGQGPQFIFQYYEKEERGRGNFPDRFSARQFPNYSSELNVNALLLGDSALYLCASSRAATDTQYFGPGTRLTVL.

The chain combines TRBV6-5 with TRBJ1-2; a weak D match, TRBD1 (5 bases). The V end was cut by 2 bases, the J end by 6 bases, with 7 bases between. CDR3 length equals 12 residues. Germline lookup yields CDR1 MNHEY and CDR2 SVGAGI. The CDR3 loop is CASSYGGNGYTF. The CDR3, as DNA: TGTGCCAGCAGTTACGGGGGAAATGGCTACACCTTC.

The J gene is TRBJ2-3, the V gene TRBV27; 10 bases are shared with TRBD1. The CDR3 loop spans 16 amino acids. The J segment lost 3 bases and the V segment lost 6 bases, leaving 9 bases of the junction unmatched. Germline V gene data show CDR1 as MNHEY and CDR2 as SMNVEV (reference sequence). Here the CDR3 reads CASRRGDRGGTDTQYF. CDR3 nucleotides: TGTGCCAGCAGGAGGGGGGACAGGGGAGGGACAGATACGCAGTATTTT.

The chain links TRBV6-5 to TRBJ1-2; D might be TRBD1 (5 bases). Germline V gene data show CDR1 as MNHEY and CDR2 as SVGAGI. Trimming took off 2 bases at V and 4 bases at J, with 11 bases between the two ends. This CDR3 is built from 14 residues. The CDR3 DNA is TGTGCCAGCAGTTACGGGGGAAGGACCTATGGCTACACCTTC. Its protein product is CASSYGGRTYGYTF.

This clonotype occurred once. CDR3 residues: CASSVRTASYEQYF. The DNA of the CDR3 is TGTGCCAGCAGTGTAAGGACAGCTTCCTACGAGCAGTACTTC. The V and J genes are TRBV2 and TRBJ2-7, with D possibly being TRBD1 (6 bases). CDR1 is SNHLY, CDR2 FYNNEI, per germline. This CDR3 has 14 amino acids. Trimming stripped 4 bases from V and 1 base from J, with 11 bases between.